This T cell receptor (beta chain) was retrieved from a study of monozygotic twins with inflammatory bowel disease. Points from the study as a whole: Some repertoire variability may stem from patients' differing immunosuppressive treatments. There was no way to distinguish the different T cell subtypes.

Added by template switching were UMIs that each held a 6-nucleotide sample barcode. TCRdb reanalyzed the 5' RACE reads and collapses them to one entry per CDR3 protein, without DNA. The sample features about 170,000 distinct CDR3 sequences, with under 3.5% in its top ten. Per the germline V gene, CDR1 is SGHAT and CDR2 is FQNNGV. The CDR3 covers 19 residues. Remarks on this clonotype: Antigen: not known.

Whole blood that had not undergone T cell sorting provided the isolated total RNA. Sequences were obtained from blood. The genes are TRBV11-2 and TRBJ2-1; TCRdb picks TRBD2, but there is no DNA to check that call. The receptor's source is a human donor with ulcerative colitis or Crohn's disease, or a healthy co-twin of an affected twin (not recorded which). The CDR3 protein is CASILVPGLAGGPGNEQFF.